This T cell receptor beta chain was sequenced during a study of T cells in Graves' hyperthyroidism and ophthalmopathy. Study-level points and caveats: Ophthalmopathy was model-predicted a median about 6.7 months pre-onset. Blood also showed most of the thyroid clonotypes that were expanded above 0.001.

At least ten counts were recorded for this clonotype. Antigen: not known. Absence of ophthalmopathy progression within 18 months defined stable Graves' hyperthyroidism. The germline CDR1 and CDR2 sequences are SQVTM and ANQGSEA. The CDR3 contains 14 residues. The V end was cut by 6 bases, the J end by 0 bases, with 14 bases between. From RNA transcripts, TCR beta CDR3 regions were amplified. When the TCR CDR3 underwent first-round RT-PCR, the HTBI primer set was used. TCRdb independently ran MiXCR on the multiplex PCR reads; one entry per CDR3 protein. The sample has some 510,000 distinct CDR3 sequences, approximately 44% seen once.

Sequencing was carried out using peripheral blood or thyroid tissue (not recorded which). The sequence was obtained from a woman under 30 with Graves' hyperthyroidism. This chain connects TRBV29-1 to TRBJ2-5, with D perhaps matching TRBD1 (7 bases). The CDR3 bases are TGCAGCGTCCAGACAGGGAGGTACCAAGAGACCCAGTACTTC. It codes for CSVQTGRYQETQYF.